Listed here is a single T cell receptor beta chain. This clone was counted a few times. The antigen this receptor binds is unknown. The input lacks base qualities; no much larger clone sits a single base away. All of the isolated RNA was reverse transcribed with the High Capacity cDNA Reverse Transcription Kit, so expressed TCRB transcripts were sequenced. Deep immunoSEQ sequencing was performed on naive, central memory and regulatory T cell samples, with an average of approximately 4 million total reads per sample. Sorted cells were lysed in RLT buffer and RNA was extracted with DNase-treated RNeasy Micro or Mini kits, depending on cell number. To prevent cross-contamination, each cell subset was processed individually, whereas patient and healthy donor samples were processed jointly. The immunoSEQ multiplex PCR was used to amplify TCRB sequences from cDNA, yielding 87-bp fragments that span the CDR3 region. The amplicons were sequenced using the Illumina HiSeq platform. As for the original processing: PCR bias was computationally corrected using synthetic template baselines, reads within Hamming distance 2 were collapsed, and singletons that could not be merged were discarded. Reads were aligned to IMGT to assign V, D and J genes, CDR3 length, and insertions or deletions at six rearrangement sites. Within each subset, clonotype counts were normalized to the number of sorted cells before true diversity and Gini coefficients were calculated with the tcR R package. The overlap coefficient, calculated on TCRB nucleotide sequences, was used to quantify repertoire sharing. Out-of-frame TCRB sequences from naive cells were analyzed as a proxy for the pre-selection repertoire. The clones in this table, taken by TCRdb from immuneACCESS, are in-frame only. Not every clone is retained; where verified, under half of the shortfall comes from an unresolved V gene, and the cause of the rest is unknown. V, J and clone size reflect that table, while D and trimming were determined from the DNA. A total of 860,000 or so clones appear in this sample, roughly 16% of them only once. Of the sample, around 0.02% falls within the top ten clones.

The sample belongs to a study of beta chain features in type 1 diabetes (dated by TCRdb to 2017 to 2018). Regarding the research as a whole: Mean age, gender distribution, total cell number and subset yield did not differ between patients and healthy donors. Across all samples, 107,917,701 sorted cells were examined, and cell number per subset correlated strongly with RNA yield. The study compared TCRB repertoires of sorted circulating CD4+ T cell subsets between recently diagnosed type 1 diabetes patients and matched healthy donors. Regulatory and stem cell-like memory subsets were isolated from only 8 patients and about 8 healthy donors, whereas naive and central memory subsets came from all 30 or so donors. Study-level results and caveats: Because the HLA sub-analyses included only small numbers of individuals, any influence of HLA type on TCRB rearrangement was left unresolved. Naive, central memory and regulatory TCRB repertoires appeared to be more alike among patients than among healthy donors. Because cDNA rather than genomic DNA was sequenced, highly expressing activated cells could have been over-represented, although no difference in activation and CD3 levels was found between groups. PCR might favor shorter templates, but patient and control samples were amplified and corrected together, so any skew would affect both groups equally. Patients with type 1 diabetes made fewer insertions and deleted more nucleotides at VDJ recombination sites, implying thymic rearrangement abnormalities. A moderate but significant shortening of TCRB CDR3 length was observed in type 1 diabetes patients in all four CD4+ subsets.

Each donor gave one peripheral blood draw, approximately 120 mL on average, collected into heparinised tubes. A BD FACSAria II was used to sort naive, central memory, regulatory and stem cell-like memory CD4+ T cells with a panel that included CD45RO, CCR7, CD25, CD127, CD95 and CD27. All sorted populations exceeded 95% purity. PBMCs were isolated immediately by Lymphoprep density gradient centrifugation and stained directly without culture. So that batch effects would be minimized, each experiment stained and sorted samples in pairs, pairing one healthy donor with one patient. Taken from the germline V gene, the CDR1 and CDR2 loops are SQVTM and ANQGSEA. The junction carries 15 bases between V and J, which are trimmed by 4 bases and 5 bases respectively. CDR3 length: 13 amino acids, cysteine to phenylalanine. CDR3 DNA only is kept here, 39 bases in frame from base 1.

This sequence originates from a woman younger than 35 in good health. Here the chain combines TRBV29-1 and TRBJ2-7; matching of 5 bases hints at TRBD1 as the D gene. Material for sequencing was naive CD4+ T cells from blood. Per the publication, the cell subset or site label means: true naive CD4+ T cells. The sequenced DNA: TGCAGCGTTGGGGTCGGCCTAGGGGACGAGCAGTACTTC. Its amino acids are CSVGVGLGDEQYF.